The text below deals with one T cell receptor (beta chain). Antigen unknown. Given the absence of the conserved phenylalanine or tryptophan at the CDR3 end, a read error is likely. The limits of the CDR3 on the DNA are not certain, so only TCRdb's listed CDR3 is given. This sample is part of a study of T cell responses to AZD1222 COVID-19 vaccine. Study-wide findings and caveats: Nearly half of spike-specific TCRs reportedly target unmutated variant regions. Females outnumbered males among donors, who were mostly white British; clonal diversity was possibly underestimated.

Sequencing used immunoSEQ multiplex PCR; TCRdb keeps in-frame clones, though not all of them. The sample consists of 150,000 or so clones, 92% of them appearing once. Specimen: peripheral blood, collected on day 0 of AZD1222 vaccination. The sequence derives from an adult in good health.

This CDR3 is CASSQVAGM. The chain carries TRBV4-3 and TRBJ1-2. The length of the CDR3 is 9 amino acids, counting both ends. Germline CDR1 is LGHNA and CDR2 is YSLEER.